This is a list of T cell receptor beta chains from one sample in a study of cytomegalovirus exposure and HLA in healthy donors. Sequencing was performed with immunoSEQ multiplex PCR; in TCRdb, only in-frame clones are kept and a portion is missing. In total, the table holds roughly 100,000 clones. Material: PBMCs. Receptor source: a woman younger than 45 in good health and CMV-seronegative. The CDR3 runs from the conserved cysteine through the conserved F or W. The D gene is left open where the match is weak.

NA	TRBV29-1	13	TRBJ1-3	TGCAGCGTTGCAGGGGTGAGCGGAAACACCATATATTTT	CSVAGVSGNTIYF
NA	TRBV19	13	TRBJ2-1	TGTGCCAGTATTCCGATCGAGGGCGGTGAGCAGTTCTTC	CASIPIEGGEQFF
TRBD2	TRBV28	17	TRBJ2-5	TGTGCCAGCACCCTGGGACTAGCGGCCAGCCTCGGGGAGACCCAGTACTTC	CASTLGLAASLGETQYF
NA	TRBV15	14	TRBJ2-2	TGTGCCACCTACGACGATACAGACACCGGGGAGCTGTTTTTT	CATYDDTDTGELFF
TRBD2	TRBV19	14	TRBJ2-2	TGTGCCAGTAGGGGAGGGGTAAGGGTCGGGGAGCTGTTTTTT	CASRGGVRVGELFF
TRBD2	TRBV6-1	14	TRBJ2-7	TGTGCCAGCAGGACTAGCGGGAGGAGGCACGAGCAGTACTTC	CASRTSGRRHEQYF
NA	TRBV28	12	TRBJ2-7	TGTGCCAGCAGACTGACAGGCTACGAGCAGTACTTC	CASRLTGYEQYF
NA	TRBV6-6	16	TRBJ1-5	TGTGCCAGCAGTTACTCTGTGGTGGCGGGCAATCAGCCCCAGCATTTT	CASSYSVVAGNQPQHF
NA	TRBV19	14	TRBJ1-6	TGTGCCATCTCCAGGGGCACCTATAATTCACCCCTCCACTTT	CAISRGTYNSPLHF
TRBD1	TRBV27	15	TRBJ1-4	TGTGCCAGCAGCCCCAGACAGGGGTTAGTAGAAAAACTGTTTTTT	CASSPRQGLVEKLFF
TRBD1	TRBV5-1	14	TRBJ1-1	TGCGCCAGCAGCACGGACAGGGTGGTCACTGAAGCTTTCTTT	CASSTDRVVTEAFF
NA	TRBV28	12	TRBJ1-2	TGTGCCAGCAGCCCGACACCCTATGGCTACACCTTC	CASSPTPYGYTF
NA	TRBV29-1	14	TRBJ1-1	TGCAGCGTTGAAGATCAGGGGTCGAGTTATGAAGCTTTCTTT	CSVEDQGSSYEAFF
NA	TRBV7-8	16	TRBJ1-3	TGTGCCAGCAGCTTAGCGCGGGTCAGCTCTGGAAACACCATATATTTT	CASSLARVSSGNTIYF
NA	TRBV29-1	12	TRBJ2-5	TGCAGCGTTGGGGCAGCTCAAGAGACCCAGTACTTC	CSVGAAQETQYF
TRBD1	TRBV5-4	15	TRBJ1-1	TGTGCCAGCAGCTTGGTACAGGGGGCGAACACTGAAGCTTTCTTT	CASSLVQGANTEAFF
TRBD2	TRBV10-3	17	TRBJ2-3	TGTGCCATCAGTGCCACGACTAGCGGGGGAAGCACAGATACGCAGTATTTT	CAISATTSGGSTDTQYF
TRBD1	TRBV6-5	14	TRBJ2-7	TGTGCCAGCAGCCCAACAGGGGGCTTCTACGAGCAGTACTTC	CASSPTGGFYEQYF
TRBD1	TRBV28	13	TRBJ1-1	TGTGCCACCCGAGGACAGGTTTACACTGAAGCTTTCTTT	CATRGQVYTEAFF
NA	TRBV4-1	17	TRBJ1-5	TGCGCCAGCAGCGGAGGTTCTCCACGGGCGAGGAATCAGCCCCAGCATTTT	CASSGGSPRARNQPQHF
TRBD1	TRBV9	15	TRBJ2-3	TGTGCCAGCAGCGTATTCGGACAGGGGTCAGATACGCAGTATTTT	CASSVFGQGSDTQYF
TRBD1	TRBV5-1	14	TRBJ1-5	TGCGCCAGCAGCTTGGGGACAGGAAGGCAGCCCCAGCATTTT	CASSLGTGRQPQHF
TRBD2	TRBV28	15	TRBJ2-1	TGTGCCAGCAGTTTACGGGGGGGTTCCTACAATGAGCAGTTCTTC	CASSLRGGSYNEQFF
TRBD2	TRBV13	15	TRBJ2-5	TGTGCCAGCAGCTTCCAGAGCGGGGGGGAAGAGACCCAGTACTTC	CASSFQSGGEETQYF
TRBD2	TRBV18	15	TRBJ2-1	TGTGCCAGCTCACCCCCGGGACTAGTTGTGGATGAGCAGTTCTTC	CASSPPGLVVDEQFF
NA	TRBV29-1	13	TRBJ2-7	TGCAGCGTTGCAAGGGGCTCGGACTACGAGCAGTACTTC	CSVARGSDYEQYF
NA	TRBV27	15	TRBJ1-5	TGTGCCAGCAGTTCTACTGACAGTTCCAATCAGCCCCAGCATTTT	CASSSTDSSNQPQHF
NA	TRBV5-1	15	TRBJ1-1	TGCGCCAGCAGCTTGACAGGGAGCTCGGACACTGAAGCTTTCTTT	CASSLTGSSDTEAFF
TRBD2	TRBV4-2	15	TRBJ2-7	TGTGCCAGCAGCCACCCAGCGGGAGGGCCTTACGAGCAGTACTTC	CASSHPAGGPYEQYF
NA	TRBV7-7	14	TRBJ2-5	TGTGCTAGCAGCACAGGACCGATCCAAGAGACCCAGTACTTC	CASSTGPIQETQYF
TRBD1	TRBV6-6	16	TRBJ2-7	TGTGCCAGCAGTTACTCACTCGGGACAGGGTCCTACGAGCAGTACTTC	CASSYSLGTGSYEQYF
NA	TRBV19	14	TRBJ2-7	TGTGCCAGTAGTGTCCGGGACACTGACTACGAGCAGTACTTC	CASSVRDTDYEQYF
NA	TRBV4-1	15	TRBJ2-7	TGCGCCAGCAGCCAAGTTGGAGGAACCTCCTACGAGCAGTACTTC	CASSQVGGTSYEQYF
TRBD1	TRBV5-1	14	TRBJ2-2	TGCGCCGGGAGACAGGGGGCAAACACCGGGGAGCTGTTTTTT	CAGRQGANTGELFF
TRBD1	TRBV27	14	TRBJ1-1	TGTGCCAGCAGTCCGAGGGACAGCAACACTGAAGCTTTCTTT	CASSPRDSNTEAFF
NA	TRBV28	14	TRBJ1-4	TGTGCCAGCGTTAGGGCAGGGGACGAAGAAAAACTGTTTTTT	CASVRAGDEEKLFF
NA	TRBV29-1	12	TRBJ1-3	TGCAGCGCCAGAGCGGCTGGAAACACCATATATTTT	CSARAAGNTIYF
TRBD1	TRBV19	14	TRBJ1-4	TGTGCCAGTACTGACAGGGGGCTAAATGAAAAACTGTTTTTT	CASTDRGLNEKLFF
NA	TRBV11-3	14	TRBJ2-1	TGTGCCAGCAGCCCTAAGAGACAGCAACAGGAGCAGTTCTTC	CASSPKRQQQEQFF
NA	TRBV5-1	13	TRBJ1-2	TGCGCCAGCAGCACACAGGGCGGTTATGGCTACACCTTC	CASSTQGGYGYTF
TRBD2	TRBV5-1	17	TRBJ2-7	TGCGCCAGCAACCCGTTGGTGGTAGCGGGAGTCCCCTACGAGCAGTACTTC	CASNPLVVAGVPYEQYF
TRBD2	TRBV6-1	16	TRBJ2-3	TGTGCCAGCAGTGAAGGTAATAGCGGGAGCGCAGATACGCAGTATTTT	CASSEGNSGSADTQYF
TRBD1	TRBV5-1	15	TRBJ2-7	TGCGCCAGCAGCCAAGCCGGACAGGGGATCAACGAGCAGTACTTC	CASSQAGQGINEQYF
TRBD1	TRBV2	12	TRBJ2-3	TGTGCCAGCAGGGACAGGGCAGATACGCAGTATTTT	CASRDRADTQYF
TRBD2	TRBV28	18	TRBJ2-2	TGTGCCAGCAGTTCTCGATACCCGGGACTAGCGTCCCCCGGGGAGCTGTTTTTT	CASSSRYPGLASPGELFF
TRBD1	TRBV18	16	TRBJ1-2	TGTGCCAGCTCACCGGGCGCAGGGGGCGCGAACTATGGCTACACCTTC	CASSPGAGGANYGYTF
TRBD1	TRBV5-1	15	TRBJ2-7	TGCGCCAGCAGCTTGGTGGACAGGACCTCCTACGAGCAGTACTTC	CASSLVDRTSYEQYF
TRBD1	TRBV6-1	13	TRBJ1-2	TGTGCCAGCACTCCAGGGGGCCAGTATGGCTACACCTTC	CASTPGGQYGYTF
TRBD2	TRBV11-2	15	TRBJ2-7	TGTGCCAGCAGCTCTGTAGCGGGTAGGGCCTACGAGCAGTACTTC	CASSSVAGRAYEQYF
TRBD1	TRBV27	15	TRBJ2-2	TGTGCCAGCAGTATTACCGGGACAGGCAGCGGGGAGCTGTTTTTT	CASSITGTGSGELFF
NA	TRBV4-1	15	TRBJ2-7	TGCGCCAGCAGCCAAGAATGGGTCGGGTCCTACGAGCAGTACTTC	CASSQEWVGSYEQYF
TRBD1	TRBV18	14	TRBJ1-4	TGTGCCAGCTCACCCGGAGGGGGCTATGAAAAACTGTTTTTT	CASSPGGGYEKLFF
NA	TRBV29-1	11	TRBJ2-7	TGCAGCGTTGATCGCGGTTACGAGCAGTACTTC	CSVDRGYEQYF